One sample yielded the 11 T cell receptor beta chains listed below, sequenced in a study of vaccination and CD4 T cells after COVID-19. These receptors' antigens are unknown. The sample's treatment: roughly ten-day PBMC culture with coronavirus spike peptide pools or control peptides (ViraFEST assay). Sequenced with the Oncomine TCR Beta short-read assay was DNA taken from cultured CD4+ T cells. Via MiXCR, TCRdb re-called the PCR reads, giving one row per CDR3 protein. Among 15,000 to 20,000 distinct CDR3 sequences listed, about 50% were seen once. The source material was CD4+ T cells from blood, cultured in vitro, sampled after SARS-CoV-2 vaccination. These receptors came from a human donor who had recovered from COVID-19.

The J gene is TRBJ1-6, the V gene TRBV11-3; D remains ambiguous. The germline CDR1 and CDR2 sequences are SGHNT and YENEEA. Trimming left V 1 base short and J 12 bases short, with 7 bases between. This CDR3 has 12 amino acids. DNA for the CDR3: TGTGCCAGCAGCTTAGCTCGTGGACCCCTCCACTTT. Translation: CASSLARGPLHF. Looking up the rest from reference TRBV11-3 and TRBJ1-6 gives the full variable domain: EAGVVQSPRYKIIEKKQPVAFWCNPISGHNTLYWYLQNLGQGPELLIRYENEEAVDDSQLPKDRFSAERLKGVDSTLKIQPAELGDSAVYLCASSLARGPLHFGNGTRLTVT.

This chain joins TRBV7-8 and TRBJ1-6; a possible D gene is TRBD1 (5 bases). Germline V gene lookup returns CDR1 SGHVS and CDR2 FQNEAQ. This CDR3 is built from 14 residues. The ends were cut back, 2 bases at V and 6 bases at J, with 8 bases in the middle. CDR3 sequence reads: CASSLRGSNSPLHF. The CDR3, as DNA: TGTGCCAGCAGCTTACGGGGGAGTAATTCACCCCTCCACTTT.

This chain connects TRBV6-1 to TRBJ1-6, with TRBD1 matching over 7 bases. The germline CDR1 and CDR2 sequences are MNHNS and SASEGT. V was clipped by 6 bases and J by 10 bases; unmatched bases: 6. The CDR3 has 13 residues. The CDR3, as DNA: TGTGCCAGCAGCCGGGACAGCGGGTCACCCCTCCACTTT. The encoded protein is CASSRDSGSPLHF.

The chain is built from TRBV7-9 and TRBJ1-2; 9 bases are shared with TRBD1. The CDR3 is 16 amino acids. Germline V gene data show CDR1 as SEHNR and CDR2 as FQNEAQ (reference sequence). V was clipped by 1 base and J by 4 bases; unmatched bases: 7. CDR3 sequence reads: CASSLGGQGSSYGYTF. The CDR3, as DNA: TGTGCCAGCAGCTTAGGAGGACAGGGGAGCAGCTATGGCTACACCTTC.

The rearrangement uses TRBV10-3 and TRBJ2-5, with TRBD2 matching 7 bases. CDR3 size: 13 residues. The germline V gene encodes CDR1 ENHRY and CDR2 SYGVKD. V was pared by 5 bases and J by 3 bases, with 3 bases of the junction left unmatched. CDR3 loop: CAISPSGEETQYF. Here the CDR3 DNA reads TGTGCCATCAGTCCTAGCGGTGAAGAGACCCAGTACTTC.

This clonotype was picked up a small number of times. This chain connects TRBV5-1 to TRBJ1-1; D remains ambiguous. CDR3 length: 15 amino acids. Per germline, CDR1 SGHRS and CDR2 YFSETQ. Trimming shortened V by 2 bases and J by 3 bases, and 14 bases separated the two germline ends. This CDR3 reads CASSFRTADYTEAFF. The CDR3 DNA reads TGCGCCAGCAGCTTTAGAACAGCGGACTACACTGAAGCTTTCTTT.

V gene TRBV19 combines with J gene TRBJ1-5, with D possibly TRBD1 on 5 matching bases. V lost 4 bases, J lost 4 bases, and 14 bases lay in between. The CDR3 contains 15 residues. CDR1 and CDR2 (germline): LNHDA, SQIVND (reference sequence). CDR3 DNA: TGTGCCAGTAGTACCAGGGTAGCCCTGAATCAGCCCCAGCATTTT. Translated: CASSTRVALNQPQHF.

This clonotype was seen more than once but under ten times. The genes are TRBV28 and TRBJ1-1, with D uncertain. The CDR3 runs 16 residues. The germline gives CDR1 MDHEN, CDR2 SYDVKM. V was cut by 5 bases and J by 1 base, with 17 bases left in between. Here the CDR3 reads CASSPLLGAQNTEAFF. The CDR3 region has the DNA TGTGCCAGCAGTCCCCTTTTGGGCGCCCAGAACACTGAAGCTTTCTTT.

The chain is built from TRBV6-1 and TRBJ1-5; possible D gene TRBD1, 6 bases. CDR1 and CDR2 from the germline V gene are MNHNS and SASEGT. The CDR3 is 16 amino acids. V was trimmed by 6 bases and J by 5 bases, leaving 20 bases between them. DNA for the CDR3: TGTGCCAGCAGCCGACTCGGAACGGCAGGGGATCAGCCCCAGCATTTT. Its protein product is CASSRLGTAGDQPQHF.

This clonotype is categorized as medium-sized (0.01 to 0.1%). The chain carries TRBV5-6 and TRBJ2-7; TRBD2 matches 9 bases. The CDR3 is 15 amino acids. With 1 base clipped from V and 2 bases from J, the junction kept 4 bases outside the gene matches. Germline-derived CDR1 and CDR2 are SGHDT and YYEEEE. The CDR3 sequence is CASSLWREGTYEQYF. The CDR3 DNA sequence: TGTGCCAGCAGCTTGTGGCGGGAGGGTACCTACGAGCAGTACTTC.

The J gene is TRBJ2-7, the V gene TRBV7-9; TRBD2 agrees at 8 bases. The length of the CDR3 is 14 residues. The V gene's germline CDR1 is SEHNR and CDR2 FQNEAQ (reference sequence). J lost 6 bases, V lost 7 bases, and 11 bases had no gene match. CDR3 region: CASMTGGGYGEQYF. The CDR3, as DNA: TGTGCCAGCATGACCGGGGGGGGGTACGGCGAGCAGTACTTC. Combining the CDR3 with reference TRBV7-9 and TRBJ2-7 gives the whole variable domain DTGVSQNPRHKITKRGQNVTFRCDPISEHNRLYWYRQTLGQGPEFLTYFQNEAQLEKSRLLSDRFSAERPKGSFSTLEIQRTEQGDSAMYLCASMTGGGYGEQYFGPGTRLTVT.